The 29 T cell receptor beta chains reported below all come from one sample, sequenced in a study of neoadjuvant nivolumab and ipilimumab in lung cancer. Clones were sequenced by immunoSEQ multiplex PCR, and TCRdb holds only the in-frame ones, with some missing. The repertoire holds roughly 49,000 clones, with about 89% as singletons. The material sequenced was blood, taken before neoadjuvant nivolumab, alone or with ipilimumab. The receptors were gathered from an adult with non-small cell lung cancer. Some clones in this sample may be carry-over from other donors' samples.

This clone has a single count. The J gene is TRBJ2-1, the V gene TRBV5-1; D perhaps matches TRBD1 (5 bases). Germline CDR1 and CDR2: SGHRS and YFSETQ. This CDR3 region has 15 residues. Trimming removed 0 bases from V and 1 base from J, with 8 bases in between. CDR3 amino acids: CASSLARGSYNEQFF. The CDR3, as DNA: TGCGCCAGCAGCTTGGCAAGGGGTTCCTACAATGAGCAGTTCTTC.

The CDR3 here is CASSIIGGYEQYF. CDR3 DNA: TGTGCCAGTAGTATAATCGGTGGGTACGAGCAGTACTTC. The chain joins TRBV19 to TRBJ2-7, with D unresolved. CDR1 LNHDA and CDR2 SQIVND come from the germline V gene (reference sequence). The germline V and J ends were trimmed by 2 bases and 4 bases, with 9 bases remaining between them. CDR3 length: 13 residues. The full variable domain, in which reference TRBV19 and TRBJ2-7 provide the parts outside the CDR3, is DGGITQSPKYLFRKEGQNVTLSCEQNLNHDAMYWYRQDPGQGLRLIYYSQIVNDFQKGDIAEGYSVSREKKESFPLTVTSAQKNPTAFYLCASSIIGGYEQYFGPGTRLTVT.

V gene TRBV15 combines with J gene TRBJ2-5, with a tentative D call TRBD1 (6 bases). With 1 base removed from V and 0 bases from J, the gap between germline ends came to 15 bases. The germline gives CDR1 LNHNV, CDR2 YYDKDF (reference sequence). The CDR3 covers 17 residues. The CDR3 spells CATSRARSQGYQETQYF. CDR3 nucleotide sequence: TGTGCCACCAGCAGAGCCAGGAGTCAGGGGTACCAAGAGACCCAGTACTTC.

The genes are TRBV7-2 and TRBJ1-4; maybe TRBD1 (6 bases). V dropped 3 bases and J dropped 7 bases, with 12 bases sitting between them. CDR3 length equals 14 residues. CDR1 and CDR2 (germline): SGHTA, FQGNSA. CDR3 nucleotide sequence: TGTGCCAGCAGCTTCCAGGGGAGAGGTGAAAAACTGTTTTTT. Translation gives CASSFQGRGEKLFF.

This chain connects TRBV4-1 to TRBJ2-7, with D perhaps matching TRBD1 (5 bases). Trimming cost V 0 bases and J 6 bases, with 12 bases left between them. Germline V gene data show CDR1 as MGHRA and CDR2 as YSYEKL. The CDR3 sequence is 14 residues long. In nucleotides, the CDR3 is TGCGCCAGCAGCCAAGAGGTCAGGGTAAGCGAGCAGTACTTC. Amino acid sequence: CASSQEVRVSEQYF.

The chain has TRBV4-3 and TRBJ2-2, with a weak D call TRBD1 (5 bases). The CDR3 consists of 13 residues. The V and J ends lost 11 bases and 3 bases respectively, with 13 bases between them. Per the germline V gene, CDR1 is LGHNA and CDR2 is YSLEER. The chain's CDR3 is CAGSATDTGELFF. DNA for the CDR3: TGCGCCGGTTCCGCGACAGACACCGGGGAGCTGTTTTTT.

A single count supports this clone. V and J are TRBV29-1 and TRBJ2-2; 7 nucleotides line up with TRBD1. V dropped 5 bases and J dropped 6; count of bases not matched to a gene: 3. Germline CDR1 SQVTM, CDR2 ANQGSEA. This CDR3 region has 12 residues. The chain's CDR3 is CSVRQGAGELFF. CDR3 nucleotide sequence: TGCAGCGTTCGGCAGGGGGCCGGGGAGCTGTTTTTT.

The chain recombines TRBV5-4 with TRBJ2-5, with TRBD2 matching over 9 bases. The CDR3 totals 15 residues. Germline CDR1 reads SGHNT; CDR2 reads YYREEE (reference sequence). With V trimmed by 1 base and J by 0 bases, 1 base remained unmatched. CDR3 loop: CASSLTSGYQETQYF. The CDR3 region has the DNA TGTGCCAGCAGCTTGACTAGCGGGTACCAAGAGACCCAGTACTTC.

This rearrangement joins TRBV18 to TRBJ2-7, with TRBD1 identical over 9 bases. V lost 0 bases, J lost 11 bases, and 11 bases stayed unmatched. This CDR3 has 15 amino acids. Germline V gene data show CDR1 as KGHSH and CDR2 as LQKENI. In DNA form, the CDR3 reads TGTGCCAGCTCACCACCGGGACAGGGCAGACTAGGGGAGTACTTC. It yields the protein CASSPPGQGRLGEYF.

The chain links TRBV25-1 to TRBJ2-5; 8 bases are shared with TRBD2. The trim removed 3 bases at V and 1 base at J, leaving 4 bases unmatched. The CDR3 is 15 residues long. Germline CDR1 reads MGHDK; CDR2 reads SYGVNS. CDR3 DNA sequence: TGTGCCAGCAGTGACACAGCGGGAGTCCAAGAGACCCAGTACTTC. It is translated as CASSDTAGVQETQYF.

A note on this clone: This sample includes further DNA sequences coding for the same CDR3. This chain links TRBV18 with TRBJ1-5, with D possibly being TRBD1 (5 bases). The CDR3 is 13 residues long. Deletions cut 3 bases from V and 5 bases from J, with 8 bases between. Germline CDR1 is KGHSH and CDR2 is LQKENI. The CDR3 reads CASSPGRDQPQHF. DNA for the CDR3: TGTGCCAGCTCACCTGGCAGGGATCAGCCCCAGCATTTT.

This chain uses TRBV5-1 with TRBJ1-2, with 8 bases matching TRBD1. The trim removed 3 bases at V and 6 bases at J, leaving 10 bases unmatched. This CDR3 comprises 15 residues. Germline lookup yields CDR1 SGHRS and CDR2 YFSETQ. As DNA, the CDR3 is TGCGCCAGCAGCTCCCTCGGGCAGGGGGCTAATGGCTACACCTTC. It codes for CASSSLGQGANGYTF.

The chain carries TRBV28 and TRBJ2-7; D is ambiguous. Germline loops: CDR1 MDHEN, CDR2 SYDVKM. Deletions cut 0 bases from V and 0 bases from J, with 9 bases between. The CDR3 sequence is 15 residues long. CDR3 loop: CASSLWGSHSYEQYF. CDR3 in DNA: TGTGCCAGCAGTTTATGGGGGTCCCACTCCTACGAGCAGTACTTC.

V gene TRBV5-1 combines with J gene TRBJ2-1, with a weak D call TRBD1 (9 bases). The V gene's germline CDR1 is SGHRS and CDR2 YFSETQ. V shed 6 bases and J shed 5 bases, with 18 bases lying between them. This CDR3 is 15 amino acids long. The CDR3 reads CASTREGQGDNEQFF. The CDR3 region has the DNA TGCGCCAGCACCCGGGAGGGACAGGGCGACAATGAGCAGTTCTTC.

The chain employs TRBV6-5 and TRBJ1-1; D gene uncertain. The germline gives CDR1 MNHEY, CDR2 SVGAGI. The CDR3 is 12 residues long. The V and J ends lost 5 bases and 5 bases respectively, with 9 bases between them. In DNA, the CDR3 is TGTGCCAGCAGTCGACATGGAACTGAAGCTTTCTTT. Amino acids: CASSRHGTEAFF.

This clone was recorded once. The rearrangement joins TRBV7-9 to TRBJ2-5; 12 bases are shared with TRBD2. With 6 bases clipped from V and 7 bases from J, the junction kept 6 bases outside the gene matches. Germline lookup yields CDR1 SEHNR and CDR2 FQNEAQ (reference sequence). CDR3 length equals 14 residues. The CDR3 nucleotides read TGTGCCAGCAGTCTAGCGGGAGGGATGGGGACCCAGTACTTC. This codes for CASSLAGGMGTQYF.

V gene TRBV11-1 combines with J gene TRBJ1-1; D may be TRBD1 (6 bases). The V end lost 6 bases, the J end lost 2 bases, and 10 bases lay between the germline ends. The CDR3 is 13 amino acids. CDR1 is SGHAT, CDR2 FQDESV, per germline (reference sequence). The CDR3 sequence is CASREQGNTEAFF. The CDR3 bases are TGTGCCAGCAGAGAACAGGGCAACACTGAAGCTTTCTTT.

The chain couples TRBV14 to TRBJ2-7; 9 bases are a match to TRBD2. The junction had 5 bases not matched to a gene; V was cut back by 7 bases and J by 1 base. CDR3 length equals 14 residues. Germline CDR1 reads SGHDN; CDR2 reads FVKESK. CDR3 coding DNA: TGTGCCAGCAACCTAGCGGGGAGTTCCTACGAGCAGTACTTC. Protein sequence: CASNLAGSSYEQYF.

V and J are TRBV4-1 and TRBJ2-5; 8 bases match TRBD1. Germline V gives CDR1 MGHRA, CDR2 YSYEKL. The CDR3 totals 14 residues. J was trimmed by 3 bases and V by 4 bases; bases with no gene match: 4. CDR3 sequence (DNA): TGCGCCAGCAGCCGAGAGACAGGGGAAGAGACCCAGTACTTC. It yields the protein CASSRETGEETQYF.

The V and J genes are TRBV9 and TRBJ2-1; unclear D gene. The CDR3 loop spans 15 amino acids. Between the trimmed V and J ends, which lost 0 bases and 7 bases, there was a span of 14 bases. The germline CDR1 and CDR2 sequences are SGDLS and YYNGEE. The CDR3 spells CASSVEESPRNEQFF. The CDR3 DNA reads TGTGCCAGCAGCGTAGAAGAGTCCCCTAGGAATGAGCAGTTCTTC.

J is TRBJ2-5 and V is TRBV2; TRBD2 aligns across 9 bases. J gave up 5 bases and V 8 bases, and 9 bases lay outside the gene matches. The CDR3 extends over 14 amino acids. The germline gives CDR1 SNHLY, CDR2 FYNNEI. CDR3 residues: CASLNAGGWETQYF. The CDR3 DNA follows: TGTGCCAGCCTAAACGCGGGAGGGTGGGAGACCCAGTACTTC.

This chain joins TRBV7-9 and TRBJ2-7, with a weak D call TRBD1 (5 bases). Per the germline V gene, CDR1 is SEHNR and CDR2 is FQNEAQ (reference sequence). The CDR3 is made up of 11 amino acids. V lost 1 base and J 11 bases, leaving 9 bases between the germline ends. The CDR3 is CASSLGGLKYF. The DNA of the CDR3 is TGTGCCAGCAGCTTAGGGGGCCTTAAGTACTTC.

The chain uses TRBV6-4 and TRBJ2-1; no clear D. The length of the CDR3 is 16 residues. Trimming took off 0 bases at V and 1 base at J, with 10 bases between the two ends. Germline V CDR1 and CDR2: MRHNA, SNTAGT. CDR3 in DNA: TGTGCCAGCAGTGACTCGGCAGGAGCATCCTACAATGAGCAGTTCTTC. Translated: CASSDSAGASYNEQFF.

The chain links TRBV5-1 to TRBJ1-1; 8 bases match TRBD1. V trimming: 7 bases; J trimming: 10 bases; junction bases outside the gene matches: 12. The CDR3 runs 13 residues. The germline gives CDR1 SGHRS, CDR2 YFSETQ. DNA of the CDR3: TGCGCCAGCTCCCTGGGGCAGGGGGCGGGAGCTTTCTTT. Translating gives CASSLGQGAGAFF.

V and J are TRBV19 and TRBJ1-5; 8 bases agree with TRBD1. The J segment lost 5 bases and the V segment lost 6 bases, leaving 3 bases of the junction unmatched. CDR1 is LNHDA and CDR2 is SQIVND in the germline V gene (reference sequence). The CDR3 contains 13 residues. CDR3: CASRLQGDQPQHF. CDR3 nucleotides: TGTGCCAGTAGGCTACAGGGGGATCAGCCCCAGCATTTT.

The rearrangement joins TRBV2 to TRBJ1-2; no definite D call. The CDR3 is 13 residues long. Germline V gives CDR1 SNHLY, CDR2 FYNNEI. Trimming removed 3 bases from V and 4 bases from J, with 9 bases in between. The CDR3 spells CASSDLTLYGYTF. As DNA, the CDR3 is TGTGCCAGCAGTGACCTGACTCTCTATGGCTACACCTTC.

The V gene is TRBV29-1, the J gene TRBJ2-2; no firm D call. CDR1 is SQVTM, CDR2 ANQGSEA, per germline. Between the trimmed V and J ends, which lost 4 bases and 5 bases, there was a span of 11 bases. This CDR3 region has 13 residues. The CDR3 spells CSVVGTQTGELFF. The DNA for the CDR3 is TGCAGCGTTGTCGGAACCCAGACCGGGGAGCTGTTTTTT.

The chain joins TRBV9 to TRBJ2-6; D unresolved. The CDR3 sequence is 15 residues long. Trimming pared 3 bases from V and 3 bases from J, leaving 10 bases between. CDR1 and CDR2 (germline): SGDLS, YYNGEE. CDR3 in amino acids: CASSDDIFGANVLTF. The CDR3 DNA reads as TGTGCCAGCAGCGATGACATCTTTGGGGCCAACGTCCTGACTTTC.

V and J are TRBV19 and TRBJ2-1; 11 positions agree with TRBD2. This CDR3 is built from 14 residues. The trim removed 3 bases at V and 7 bases at J, leaving 2 bases unmatched. Per germline, CDR1 LNHDA and CDR2 SQIVND (reference sequence). CDR3 protein: CASSIGTSGNEQFF. For the CDR3, the DNA is TGTGCCAGTAGTATCGGGACTAGCGGTAATGAGCAGTTCTTC.